This T cell receptor beta chain was recovered during a study of CD4 T cell repertoires in COVID-19. V lost 3 bases and J lost 5; bases outside the gene matches: 9. CDR1 is MNHNS, CDR2 SASEGT, per germline. The CDR3 is 15 amino acids. As for this clone: The antigen is undetermined.

Findings of the study overall: Some SARS-CoV-2 clonotypes, between 7 and 25%, recurred in SARS-CoV and/or HKU1 cultures.

These memory T cells were uncultured and sequenced directly after ex vivo isolation. Method: immunoSEQ multiplex PCR; TCRdb's copy keeps in-frame clones and lacks some. Of more than 20,000 clones in the sample, roughly 92% were seen once. The sample consisted of circulating follicular helper CD4+ T cells (cTfh) from blood, taken before the COVID-19 pandemic. The sequence was obtained from a human donor who had COVID-19. The chain uses TRBV6-1 and TRBJ1-1; 7 bases align to TRBD1. Here the CDR3 DNA reads TGTGCCAGCAGTGACGGAAGGGGGCGGTGGACTGAAGCTTTCTTT. Its translation is CASSDGRGRWTEAFF.